The source of this T cell receptor beta chain is a study of blood T cells in healthy people across ages. As for the study in general: Template switching recovered approximately one barcoded beta molecule for every two T cells.

Primers used in a second PCR of roughly 6 to 12 cycles were a sample-barcoded 5' primer and a J-beta primer mix. Each CDR3 protein is one row after TCRdb ran MiXCR on the 5' RACE reads. Of hundreds of thousands of distinct CDR3 sequences in the sample, roughly 50% were seen once. Comments on this clonotype: Its antigen remains unidentified.

Study findings and constraints: Long-lived and aged donors differed, with more naive CD4+ cells and higher diversity in the long-lived.

The CDR3 is made up of 15 amino acids. In germline, CDR1 is SGHTA, CDR2 FQGNSA. The V gene end was trimmed by 6 bases and the J gene end by 4 bases; junction bases not matched to a gene: 6. The TCR originated in an older woman in good health. The chain couples TRBV7-2 to TRBJ2-3, with 11 bases lining up with TRBD2. Sequenced input: blood. The CDR3 DNA follows: TGTGCCAGCAGACTCATAGCGGGAGGGGCAGATACGCAGTATTTT. Translating it yields CASRLIAGGADTQYF.